This T cell receptor (beta chain) was recorded in a study of early T cells in non-severe SARS-CoV-2 infection (dated by TCRdb to the early 2020s). About the investigation overall: Because TCR sequencing was done on bulk RNA from unsorted whole blood, the alpha and beta chains could not be paired. What the research found in general, with its limitations: Matching against VDJdb was skewed toward anti-spike CD8 responses, likely underestimated virus-specific expansions, and missed private and CD4 specificities.

Library construction relied on 5' RACE. These reads were obtained on a NextSeq 500. Unique molecular identifiers were attached to individual cDNA molecules in the TCR library protocol so that sequencing error and PCR bias could be corrected. Both TCR alpha and beta chains were sequenced, and tight co-correlation was observed between alpha and beta sequence abundances in each sample. The authors processed their data as follows. Decombinator V4 was used to annotate TCR sequences for V gene, J gene and CDR3. Expanded TCRs were defined as changing significantly between any two time points under a Poisson model with p below 0.0001. TCR abundances were normalised to the total number of TCRs sequenced per sample and were expressed as counts per million. TRAV1-2 paired with TRAJ12, TRAJ20 or TRAJ33 defined MAIT TCRs, while TRAV10 paired with TRAJ18 defined iNKT TCRs. VDJdb, accessed 1 November 2021, was searched for CMV, EBV and SARS-CoV-2 annotated TCRs, excluding TCRs annotated for multiple antigens. In-frame beta chains were kept once TCRdb had trimmed the public reads at Q25 with fastp and called clones with MiXCR. Under each unique CDR3 protein, matching rows form one entry showing the most common genes and DNA. Clone size and V and J calls follow TCRdb, not the original study. The sample table holds about 50,000 distinct CDR3 sequences, of which 5.4% were seen once. The ten top clones hold approximately 5.1% of the sample.

Trimming removed 1 base from V and 3 bases from J; the gene matches leave 5 bases unexplained. CDR1 LGHDT and CDR2 YNNKEL were looked up in the germline V gene (reference sequence). The CDR3 has 15 amino acids, counting the end cysteine and phenylalanine. Only the CDR3 DNA is retained, 45 bases long and in frame from the first base. At least ten counts were recorded for this clonotype. The antigen this receptor binds is unknown. Base-call qualities are not available, and no considerably larger clone is one nucleotide away. A case-control design nested within a healthcare worker cohort in London, UK, was used, with weekly nasopharyngeal swab PCR tests and blood sampling performed. Between 23 and 31 March 2020, the week of the UK lockdown, healthcare workers were enrolled and then followed up weekly for as long as 16 weeks.

The chain is made from TRBV3-1 and TRBJ1-2; a stretch of 7 junction bases matches TRBD1. This specimen was whole blood, taken at baseline. This clonotype was sampled from an adult who was a healthcare worker with PCR-confirmed SARS-CoV-2 infection or an uninfected control (not recorded which). The CDR3 corresponds to CASSQAIGGDYGYTF. The nucleotide sequence reads as follows: TGTGCCAGCAGCCAAGCAATAGGGGGCGACTATGGCTACACCTTC.